A selection of T cell receptor beta chains follows, all from one sample in a study of blood T cells in healthy people across ages. Each CDR3 protein gets one entry after TCRdb re-called the 5' RACE reads with MiXCR. The data contain approximately 1.5 million distinct CDR3 sequences, about 31% of them singletons. Material: blood. The origin of the receptors is a woman aged 25 to 39 in good health. Each CDR3 is given with its conserved first and last residue. A D gene is named only where the DNA matches it firmly. The listing skips clone size in some rows; elsewhere it reads once, few, many or a size class.

size	V	D	J	DNA	CDR3
many	TRBV29-1	.	TRBJ2-3	TGCAGCGGGACGGCGGGCACAGATACGCAGTATTTT	CSGTAGTDTQYF
.	TRBV9	.	TRBJ2-3	TGTGCCAGCAGCGTATGGGGGGCAACAGATACGCAGTATTTT	CASSVWGATDTQYF
.	TRBV29-1	.	TRBJ1-1	TGCAGCGGACACAAAGGGGGTACTGAAGCTTTCTTT	CSGHKGGTEAFF
once	TRBV11-1	.	TRBJ2-3	TGTGCCAGCCGAGATACAGGGAGAGATACGCAGTATTTT	CASRDTGRDTQYF
many	TRBV7-6	.	TRBJ2-6	TGTGCCAGCAGCTCCACCCCTAGGGTCTCTGGGGCCAACGTCCTGACTTTC	CASSSTPRVSGANVLTF
.	TRBV3-1	TRBD1	TRBJ2-1	TGTGCCAGCCATTTGGGGACAGGGGGTTTCCACTCCTACAATGAGCAGTTCTTC	CASHLGTGGFHSYNEQFF
.	TRBV19	TRBD1	TRBJ1-5	TGTGCCAGCCAAGGGGGCGGAGGCAATCAGCCCCAGCATTTT	CASQGGGGNQPQHF
.	TRBV20-1	TRBD1	TRBJ1-2	TGCAGTGCTAGAGTACCCGGGACAGGGTTTATTGGCTACACCTTC	CSARVPGTGFIGYTF
.	TRBV20-1	.	TRBJ2-5	TGCAGTGCTAGAGATCTCTTCGGGGACCTCGAGGAGACCCAGTACTTC	CSARDLFGDLEETQYF
once	TRBV7-9	.	TRBJ2-6	TGTGCCAGCAGCTTCGACAGTCCCCCTGGGGCCAACGTCCTGACTTTC	CASSFDSPPGANVLTF